This TCR beta chain appears in the sequencing data of a study of blood T cell repertoires in COVID-19. Study-level background: Samples taken during acute and convalescent COVID-19 were collected in the United States, Italy and Spain. The cDNA or gDNA used as material had been derived from T cells, B-cell-depleted T cells, or PBMCs.

Authors' analysis steps: Estimation of nucleated cell counts relied on the amplification of reference gene primers. The table came from immunoSEQ multiplex PCR; TCRdb's copy has only in-frame clones and leaves some out. D and trimming were read from the DNA, whereas the V and J calls and clone size are those reported in that table. The sample yields about 300,000 clones, approximately 86% seen once. The CDR3 sequence is 15 residues long. V lost 6 bases, J lost 9 bases, and 13 bases stayed unmatched. CDR1 and CDR2 from the germline V gene are MNHEY and SVGAGI. The genes are TRBV6-5 and TRBJ2-7, with TRBD2 identical over 11 bases. Sequenced input: peripheral blood. The TCR comes from a man between 18 and 35 years old with active or convalescent COVID-19. CDR3 region: CASSYGTSGNERQYF. The CDR3 region has the DNA TGTGCCAGCAGCTACGGGACTAGCGGAAACGAGAGGCAGTACTTC.